These 25 T cell receptor beta chains came from one sample sequenced in a study of blood T cell repertoires in COVID-19. The data were produced by immunoSEQ multiplex PCR, yet TCRdb's version contains in-frame clones alone and is incomplete. The table has tens of thousands of clones, roughly 87% seen once. The specimen sequenced was peripheral blood. The receptors derive from a woman of 80 years or more with acute or convalescent COVID-19.

This chain uses TRBV15 with TRBJ2-1, with a weak D call TRBD1 (5 bases). Germline V gene lookup returns CDR1 LNHNV and CDR2 YYDKDF (reference sequence). CDR3 length: 14 amino acids. Trimming stripped 3 bases from V and 10 bases from J, with 16 bases between. The DNA of the CDR3 is TGTGCCACCAGCAGCCAGGTAACCTACAGGGAGCAGTTCTTC. Amino acids: CATSSQVTYREQFF. The entire variable domain, with the rest obtained from reference TRBV15 and TRBJ2-1, is as follows: DAMVIQNPRYQVTQFGKPVTLSCSQTLNHNVMYWYQQKSSQAPKLLFHYYDKDFNNEADTPDNFQSRRPNTSFCFLDIRSPGLGDTAMYLCATSSQVTYREQFFGPGTRLTVL.

The chain employs TRBV12-3 or TRBV12-4 and TRBJ1-1; D unresolved. Trimming pared 5 bases from V and 4 bases from J, leaving 8 bases between. The CDR3 consists of 12 residues. The CDR3 sequence is CASSQRGTEAFF. For the CDR3, the DNA is TGTGCCAGCAGTCAAAGAGGCACTGAAGCTTTCTTT.

In its sample, this clone was seen once. The chain joins TRBV3-1 (or the pseudogene TRBV3-2) to TRBJ1-5; the match to TRBD1 covers 7 bases. This CDR3 contains 15 residues. The junction had 3 bases not matched to a gene; V was cut back by 1 base and J by 3 bases. In germline, CDR1 is LGHDT, CDR2 YNNKEL (reference sequence). DNA for the CDR3: TGTGCCAGCAGCCAAGGAGGACAGGACAATCAGCCCCAGCATTTT. Translated: CASSQGGQDNQPQHF.

V and J are TRBV10-3 and TRBJ2-7, with 10 bases that match TRBD2. V trimming: 4 bases; J trimming: 6 bases; junction bases outside the gene matches: 6. From germline, CDR1 is ENHRY and CDR2 SYGVKD. This CDR3 contains 14 residues. DNA of the CDR3: TGTGCCATCAGTGGCCTAGCGGGAGAGGTCGAGCAGTACTTC. Translated, it gives CAISGLAGEVEQYF.

This clone was seen only a few times. V is TRBV12-5 and J is TRBJ2-2; 10 nucleotides align to TRBD1. CDR1 is LGHNT, CDR2 FRNRAP, per germline. The ends lost 2 bases at V and 3 bases at J; junction bases unmatched: 6. The CDR3 has 17 amino acids. CDR3 sequence reads: CASGLQTGTGDTGELFF. The CDR3, as DNA: TGTGCTAGTGGTTTGCAAACCGGGACAGGGGACACCGGGGAGCTGTTTTTT.

This clone was found once. The chain couples TRBV4-3 to TRBJ1-6, with TRBD1 matching over 7 bases. Trimming cost V 1 base and J 7 bases; bases outside gene matches: 7. Germline CDR1 reads LGHNA; CDR2 reads YSLEER. This CDR3 comprises 16 residues. The CDR3 region is CASSQARDRPNSPLHF. The CDR3 DNA reads TGCGCCAGCAGCCAAGCCCGGGACAGACCCAATTCACCCCTCCACTTT.

J is TRBJ2-3 and V is TRBV28, with 10 bases fitting TRBD2. The germline CDR1 and CDR2 sequences are MDHEN and SYDVKM. Trimming took 5 bases from V and 0 from J; bases not matched to a gene: 2. This CDR3 is built from 15 residues. The CDR3 loop is CASSQRGGSTDTQYF. CDR3 bases: TGTGCCAGCAGTCAGCGGGGGGGAAGCACAGATACGCAGTATTTT.

The CDR3 bases are TGCGCCAGCAGCCCAGGGGGCTTCTACAATGAGCAGTTCTTC. Its translation is CASSPGGFYNEQFF. The chain is built from TRBV5-1 and TRBJ2-1; 8 bases match TRBD1. J was trimmed by 3 bases and V by 4 bases; bases with no gene match: 3. CDR1 and CDR2 (germline): SGHRS, YFSETQ. The CDR3 is 14 residues long.

This chain joins TRBV5-1 and TRBJ1-6, with 9 bases fitting TRBD1. CDR3 length equals 16 residues. Looked up from germline, CDR1 is SGHRS and CDR2 is YFSETQ. J lost 4 bases, V lost 7 bases, and 9 bases had no gene match. The CDR3 region is CASRPGQGGYNSPLHF. The CDR3 DNA sequence: TGCGCCAGCCGACCGGGACAGGGAGGGTATAATTCACCCCTCCACTTT.

The J gene is TRBJ1-2, the V gene TRBV6-1; D remains ambiguous. Looked up from germline, CDR1 is MNHNS and CDR2 is SASEGT. The CDR3 covers 16 residues. Trimming shortened V by 1 base and J by 4 bases, and 16 bases separated the two germline ends. In DNA form, the CDR3 reads TGTGCCAGCAGTGAAGATTGGGTGCGGCAGTTCTATGGCTACACCTTC. It yields the protein CASSEDWVRQFYGYTF.

The chain couples TRBV6-5 to TRBJ2-7; tentatively, D is TRBD1 (6 bases). The V gene lost 6 bases and the J gene lost 5 bases, with 17 bases spanning the gap. Germline CDR1 and CDR2: MNHEY and SVGAGI. The CDR3 extends over 14 amino acids. The CDR3 here is CASRSTGQRDEQYF. The CDR3, as DNA: TGTGCCAGCAGGTCTACGGGACAACGAGACGAGCAGTACTTC.

The chain uses TRBV6-1 and TRBJ1-3, with a possible D match to TRBD1 (6 bases). Trimming took 2 bases from V and 3 from J, leaving 11 bases between them. CDR1 is MNHNS and CDR2 is SASEGT in the germline V gene. This CDR3 has 15 residues. The CDR3 region has the DNA TGTGCCAGCAGTGAAAGGGGGGGAGGTGGAAACACCATATATTTT. Amino acids: CASSERGGGGNTIYF.

V is TRBV5-6 and J is TRBJ1-6, with D uncertain. Trimming cost V 2 bases and J 6 bases, with 12 bases left between them. The length of the CDR3 is 15 residues. The germline V gene encodes CDR1 SGHDT and CDR2 YYEEEE. The DNA of the CDR3 is TGTGCCAGCAGCTTTGCCGGACTCATTAATTCACCCCTCCACTTT. It codes for CASSFAGLINSPLHF.

This clone was seen more than once but under ten times. The CDR3, as DNA: TGTGCCAGCAGCTTAGGGGACAGGGTACCAAATCAGCCCCAGCATTTT. Translated: CASSLGDRVPNQPQHF. The V and J genes are TRBV7-8 and TRBJ1-5, with TRBD1 matching 9 bases. CDR1 is SGHVS, CDR2 FQNEAQ, per germline. The trim removed 1 base at V and 4 bases at J, leaving 5 bases unmatched. The length of the CDR3 is 16 residues. The complete variable domain, with remaining parts taken from reference TRBV7-8 and TRBJ1-5, reads GAGVSQSPRYKVAKRGQDVALRCDPISGHVSLFWYQQALGQGPEFLTYFQNEAQLDKSGLPSDRFFAERPEGSVSTLKIQRTQQEDSAVYLCASSLGDRVPNQPQHFGDGTRLSIL.

The V gene is TRBV6-5, the J gene TRBJ1-6; the D is unclear. CDR1 and CDR2 from the germline V gene are MNHEY and SVGAGI. Trimming pared 1 base from V and 0 bases from J, leaving 7 bases between. This CDR3 comprises 16 residues. Here the CDR3 reads CASSYFKSSYNSPLHF. For the CDR3, the DNA is TGTGCCAGCAGTTACTTTAAGAGCTCCTATAATTCACCCCTCCACTTT.

This clone was seen just once. The chain has TRBV5-4 and TRBJ2-1, with TRBD1 matching over 8 bases. Per germline, CDR1 SGHNT and CDR2 YYREEE (reference sequence). The CDR3 totals 16 residues. Trimming at V came to 4 bases and at J to 0 bases, leaving 6 bases not matched to a gene. CDR3 residues: CASSIPGTGSYNEQFF. The CDR3 coding sequence is TGTGCCAGCAGCATCCCCGGGACAGGCTCCTACAATGAGCAGTTCTTC.

In DNA, the CDR3 is TGTGCCAGCAGCCATCCAGGGAACGAGCAGTACTTC. Protein sequence: CASSHPGNEQYF. The J gene is TRBJ2-7, the V gene TRBV7-2; a possible D gene is TRBD1 (5 bases). Trimming removed 5 bases from V and 5 bases from J, with 10 bases in between. From germline, CDR1 is SGHTA and CDR2 FQGNSA. The CDR3 consists of 12 residues.

CDR3: CAISEYYSGIGALYEQYF. CDR3 sequence (DNA): TGTGCCATCAGTGAATACTACAGCGGGATTGGCGCCCTGTACGAGCAGTACTTC. The chain links TRBV10-3 to TRBJ2-7, with 7 bases fitting TRBD2. Germline values: CDR1 ENHRY, CDR2 SYGVKD. The CDR3 is made up of 18 amino acids. The trim removed 3 bases at V and 4 bases at J, leaving 18 bases unmatched.

The V and J genes are TRBV28 and TRBJ2-7; TRBD2 agrees at 9 bases. V dropped 7 bases and J dropped 5; count of bases not matched to a gene: 12. The germline V gene has CDR1 MDHEN and CDR2 SYDVKM. The CDR3 runs 15 residues. Written as DNA, the CDR3 is TGTGCCAGCACCAAGCGGGAGGTATCAGGCCACGAGCAGTACTTC. Translation: CASTKREVSGHEQYF.

The V and J genes are TRBV12-5 and TRBJ2-3; D uncertain. This CDR3 has 16 residues. Germline loops: CDR1 LGHNT, CDR2 FRNRAP. Trimming removed 7 bases at V and 0 bases at J, with 17 bases between. The DNA for the CDR3 is TGTGCTAGTGCCCCCGGGTTCTCCCCTAGCACAGATACGCAGTATTTT. Its protein product is CASAPGFSPSTDTQYF.

The CDR3 protein is CASSQNRARETQYF. DNA of the CDR3: TGTGCCAGCAGCCAAAATAGAGCGAGAGAGACCCAGTACTTC. The chain carries TRBV4-2 and TRBJ2-5, with D hard to call. Between the trimmed V and J ends, which lost 2 bases and 4 bases, there was a span of 11 bases. The CDR3 extends over 14 amino acids. Germline V gene data show CDR1 as LGHNA and CDR2 as YNFKEQ.

The chain joins TRBV10-1 to TRBJ1-4; 9 bases fit TRBD1. CDR3 length equals 14 residues. V lost 4 bases and J lost 8; bases outside the gene matches: 5. Germline-derived CDR1 and CDR2 are WNHNN and SYGVQD (reference sequence). The CDR3 sequence is CASSAGTGQEKLFF. The DNA for the CDR3 is TGCGCCAGCAGTGCCGGGACAGGGCAGGAAAAACTGTTTTTT.

The rearrangement links TRBV11-3 to TRBJ2-2; TRBD2 matches at 7 bases. The CDR3 is 16 residues long. V gave up 4 bases and J gave up 0 bases; unmatched junction bases: 5. Germline CDR1 SGHNT, CDR2 YENEEA. The CDR3 reads CASSSTGGSNTGELFF. CDR3 in DNA: TGTGCCAGCAGCTCTACGGGGGGATCGAACACCGGGGAGCTGTTTTTT.

CDR3 sequence: CASSFRQGNSPLHF. The DNA of the CDR3 is TGTGCCAGCAGTTTTAGGCAGGGGAATTCACCCCTCCACTTT. The chain is built from TRBV27 and TRBJ1-6; tentatively, D is TRBD1 (6 bases). Germline CDR1 reads MNHEY; CDR2 reads SMNVEV (reference sequence). V lost 3 bases to trimming and J lost 7 bases, with 10 bases between them. The CDR3 loop spans 14 amino acids.

The chain couples TRBV6-5 to TRBJ1-1; 7 nucleotides line up with TRBD1. With 5 bases clipped from V and 1 base from J, the junction kept 7 bases outside the gene matches. CDR1 and CDR2 (germline): MNHEY, SVGAGI. The CDR3 loop spans 15 amino acids. CDR3 DNA: TGTGCCAGCAGTCTGGACAGGTTGCGGAACACTGAAGCTTTCTTT. Translating it yields CASSLDRLRNTEAFF.